These T cell receptor beta chains were read from a single sample in a study of blood T cell repertoires in COVID-19. Sequencing was performed with immunoSEQ multiplex PCR; in TCRdb, only in-frame clones are kept and a portion is missing. The sample has 100,000 to 150,000 clones; around 83% are singletons. What was sequenced was peripheral blood. These receptor sequences come from a man aged 35-49 years with active or convalescent COVID-19. Each CDR3 is given without its conserved first and last residue. Each record gives: V gene, D gene, CDR3 protein. The D gene is left open where the match is weak.

>TRBV18|TRBD1
ASSLTGGPYNEQF
>TRBV5-1|.
ASSLEQAASGANVLT
>TRBV6-6|.
ASSYTAGETQY
>TRBV4-2|TRBD2
ASSPISGGAPDTQY
>TRBV6-1|TRBD2
ASSEVPRLAGNEQY
>TRBV27|.
ASSSGRGRDTQY
>TRBV18|.
ASSRETQGNEQF
>TRBV6-5|TRBD1
ASRGQSNSPLH
>TRBV4-3|TRBD2
ASSQDWRGGGNEQF
>TRBV7-9|TRBD1
ASSLDPVDRDTAF
>TRBV10-1|.
ASMSMSG
>TRBV9|.
ASSLSSGIQNSPLH
>TRBV2|.
ASTAGVPNEKLF
>TRBV19|TRBD1
ASSMGQPGGEKLF
>TRBV5-1|.
ASSLASAVPSGYT
>TRBV6-1|TRBD2
ASSRRTSGVYEQY
>TRBV19|.
ASSETGFWGNQPQH
>TRBV10-3|TRBD2
AISSGGAREQF
>TRBV7-9|.
ASSLTASSYNSPLH
>TRBV2|.
ASTRTASGNTIY
>TRBV6-6|.
ASKGHGQETQY
>TRBV19|.
ASSPKAPAKNIQY
>TRBV5-6|TRBD1
ASSKDRGLNTIY
>TRBV25-1|.
ASSDPQRSYEKLF
>TRBV6-5|.
ASSGGVGNTIY
>TRBV9|TRBD2
ASSVGYGTSGGIEQY
>TRBV19|TRBD1
ASLDRGAYGYT
>TRBV4-3|TRBD2
ASSQGGGGPVSYNEQF
>TRBV2|TRBD1
ASSEQGVAYEQY
>TRBV7-6|.
ASSLGRGNTEAF
>TRBV10-2|.
ASRGLWSSEEQY
>TRBV24-1|.
ATSTAPGYTQY
>TRBV6-6|TRBD1
ASSYSTGAKGMEY
>TRBV9|TRBD2
ASSAADAGGGELF
>TRBV11-2|TRBD1
ASSFGDRGTYEQY
>TRBV28|.
ASRLPSPGNTEAF
>TRBV2|.
ASSDPLPSGNTIY
>TRBV6-2/TRBV6-3|TRBD2
ASSRTGTSGIDTQY
>TRBV6-4|.
ASSRSAWDTGELF